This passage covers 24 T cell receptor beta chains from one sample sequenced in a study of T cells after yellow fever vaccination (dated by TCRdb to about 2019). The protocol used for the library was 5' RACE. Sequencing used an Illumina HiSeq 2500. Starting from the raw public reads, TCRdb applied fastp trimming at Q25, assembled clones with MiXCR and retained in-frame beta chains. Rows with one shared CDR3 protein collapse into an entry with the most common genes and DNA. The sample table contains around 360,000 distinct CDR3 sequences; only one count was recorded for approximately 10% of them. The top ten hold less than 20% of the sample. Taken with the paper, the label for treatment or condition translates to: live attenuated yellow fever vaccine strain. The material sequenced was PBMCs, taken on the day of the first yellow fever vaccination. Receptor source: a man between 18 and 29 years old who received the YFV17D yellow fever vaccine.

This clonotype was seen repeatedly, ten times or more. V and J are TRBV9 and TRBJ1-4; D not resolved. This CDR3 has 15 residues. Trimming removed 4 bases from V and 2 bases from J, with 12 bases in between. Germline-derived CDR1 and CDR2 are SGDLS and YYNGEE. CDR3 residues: CASSTSADTNEKLFF. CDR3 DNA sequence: TGTGCCAGCAGCACGTCAGCTGATACTAATGAAAAACTGTTTTTT.

The CDR3 sequence: CASSLVRGGGEQFF. In nucleotides, the CDR3 is TGTGCCAGCAGCTTGGTCCGCGGTGGGGGGGAGCAGTTCTTC. J is TRBJ2-1 and V is TRBV5-6, with a possible D match to TRBD2 (6 bases). The V gene lost 0 bases and the J gene lost 10 bases, with 14 bases spanning the gap. CDR1 and CDR2 from the germline V gene are SGHDT and YYEEEE. The CDR3 runs to 14 residues.

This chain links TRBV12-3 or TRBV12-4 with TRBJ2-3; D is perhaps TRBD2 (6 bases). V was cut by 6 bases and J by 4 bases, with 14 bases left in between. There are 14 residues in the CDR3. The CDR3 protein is CASRSGGGADTQYF. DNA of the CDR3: TGTGCCAGCAGATCCGGTGGAGGGGCAGATACGCAGTATTTT.

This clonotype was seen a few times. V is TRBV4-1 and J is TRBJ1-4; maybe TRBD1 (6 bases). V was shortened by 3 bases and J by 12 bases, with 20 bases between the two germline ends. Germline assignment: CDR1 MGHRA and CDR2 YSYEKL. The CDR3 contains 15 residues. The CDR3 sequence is CASSQTTGNIGELFF. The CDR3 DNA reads TGCGCCAGCAGCCAGACAACAGGGAATATTGGAGAACTGTTTTTT.

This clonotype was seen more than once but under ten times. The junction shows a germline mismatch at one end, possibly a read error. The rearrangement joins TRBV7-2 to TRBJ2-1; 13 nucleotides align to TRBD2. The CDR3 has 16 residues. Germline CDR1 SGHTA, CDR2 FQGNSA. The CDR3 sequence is CASSVAGLAGVDEQFF. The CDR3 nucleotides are TGTGCCAGCAGCGTAGCCGGACTAGCGGGGGTGGATGAGCAGTTCTTC.

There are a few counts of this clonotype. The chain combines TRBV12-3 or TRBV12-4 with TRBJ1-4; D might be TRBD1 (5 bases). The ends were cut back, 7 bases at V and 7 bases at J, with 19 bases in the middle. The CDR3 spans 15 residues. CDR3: CASTFMWGRREKLFF. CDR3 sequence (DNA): TGTGCCAGCACCTTCATGTGGGGCCGGCGTGAAAAACTGTTTTTT.

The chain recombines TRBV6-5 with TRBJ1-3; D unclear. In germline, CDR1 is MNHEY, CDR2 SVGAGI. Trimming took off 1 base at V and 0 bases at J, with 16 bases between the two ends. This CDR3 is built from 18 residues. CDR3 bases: TGTGCCAGCAGTTACTGGAGCAGGCAGGCGTCCTCTGGAAACACCATATATTTT. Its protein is CASSYWSRQASSGNTIYF.

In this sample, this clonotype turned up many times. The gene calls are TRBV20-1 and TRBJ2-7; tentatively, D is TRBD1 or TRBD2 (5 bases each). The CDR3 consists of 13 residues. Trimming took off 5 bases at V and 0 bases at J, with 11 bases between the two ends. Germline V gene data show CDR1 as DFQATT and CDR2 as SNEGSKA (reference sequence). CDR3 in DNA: TGCAGTGCTGCGGACGGGACCTCCTACGAGCAGTACTTC. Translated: CSAADGTSYEQYF.

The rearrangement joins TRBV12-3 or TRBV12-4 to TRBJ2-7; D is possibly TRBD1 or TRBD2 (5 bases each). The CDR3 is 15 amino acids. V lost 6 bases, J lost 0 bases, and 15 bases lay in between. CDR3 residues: CASSNPARGSYEQYF. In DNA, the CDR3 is TGTGCCAGCAGCAACCCTGCGAGGGGCTCCTACGAGCAGTACTTC.

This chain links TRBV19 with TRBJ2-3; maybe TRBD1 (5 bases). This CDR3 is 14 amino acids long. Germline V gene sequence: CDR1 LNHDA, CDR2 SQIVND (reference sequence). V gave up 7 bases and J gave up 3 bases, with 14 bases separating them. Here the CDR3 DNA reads TGTGCCAGTAAAGTCGGCAGGGCGACAGATACGCAGTATTTT. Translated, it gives CASKVGRATDTQYF.

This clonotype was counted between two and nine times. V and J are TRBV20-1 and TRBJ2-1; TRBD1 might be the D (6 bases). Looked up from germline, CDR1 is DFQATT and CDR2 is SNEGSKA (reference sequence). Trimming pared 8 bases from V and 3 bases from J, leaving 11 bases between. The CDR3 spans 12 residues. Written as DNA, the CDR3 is TGCAGTAAGGGGGACCGCTACAATGAGCAGTTCTTC. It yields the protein CSKGDRYNEQFF.

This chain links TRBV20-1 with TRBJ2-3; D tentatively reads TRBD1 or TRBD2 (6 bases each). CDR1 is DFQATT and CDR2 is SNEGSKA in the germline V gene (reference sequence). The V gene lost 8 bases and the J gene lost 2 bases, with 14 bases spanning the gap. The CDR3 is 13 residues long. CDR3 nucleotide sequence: TGCAGTAGAGGGGGGACCGACACAGATACGCAGTATTTT. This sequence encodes CSRGGTDTDTQYF.

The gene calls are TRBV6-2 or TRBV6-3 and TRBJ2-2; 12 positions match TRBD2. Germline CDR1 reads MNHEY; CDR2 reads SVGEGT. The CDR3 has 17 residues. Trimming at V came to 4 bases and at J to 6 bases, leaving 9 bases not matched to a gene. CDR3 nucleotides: TGTGCCAGCAGTTTATCGACTAGCGGGGGCCTGGCCGGGGAGCTGTTTTTT. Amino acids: CASSLSTSGGLAGELFF.

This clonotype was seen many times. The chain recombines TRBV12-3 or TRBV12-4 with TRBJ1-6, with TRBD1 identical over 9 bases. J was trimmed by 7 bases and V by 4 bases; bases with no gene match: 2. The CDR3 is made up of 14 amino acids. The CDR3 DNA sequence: TGTGCCAGCAGTTCGACAGGGGGGAATTCACCCCTCCACTTT. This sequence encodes CASSSTGGNSPLHF.

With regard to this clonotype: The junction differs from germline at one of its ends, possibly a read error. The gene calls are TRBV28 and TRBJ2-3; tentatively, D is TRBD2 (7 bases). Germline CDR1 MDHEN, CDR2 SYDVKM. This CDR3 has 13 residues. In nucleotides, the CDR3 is TGTGCCAGCAGAGGGGGGGTTCCCGATATGCAGTATTTT. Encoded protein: CASRGGVPDMQYF.

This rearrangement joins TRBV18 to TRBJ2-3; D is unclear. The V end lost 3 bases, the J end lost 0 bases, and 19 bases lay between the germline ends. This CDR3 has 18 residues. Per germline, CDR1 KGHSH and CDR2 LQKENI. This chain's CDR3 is CASSPRVVGVLSTDTQYF. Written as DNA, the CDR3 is TGTGCCAGCTCACCCCGGGTGGTAGGCGTCCTAAGCACAGATACGCAGTATTTT.

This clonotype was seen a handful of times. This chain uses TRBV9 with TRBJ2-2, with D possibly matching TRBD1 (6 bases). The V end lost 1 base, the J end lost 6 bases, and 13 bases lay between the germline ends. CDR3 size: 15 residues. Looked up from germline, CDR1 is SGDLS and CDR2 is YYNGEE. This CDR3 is CASSVSYGGPGELFF. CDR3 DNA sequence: TGTGCCAGCAGCGTATCATATGGGGGCCCCGGGGAGCTGTTTTTT.

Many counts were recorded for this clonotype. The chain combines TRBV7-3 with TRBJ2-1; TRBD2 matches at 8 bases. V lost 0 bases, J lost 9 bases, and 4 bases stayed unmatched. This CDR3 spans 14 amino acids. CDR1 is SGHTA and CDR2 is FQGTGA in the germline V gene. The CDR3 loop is CASSLTSGGGEQFF. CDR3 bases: TGTGCCAGCAGCTTAACCAGCGGGGGAGGTGAGCAGTTCTTC.

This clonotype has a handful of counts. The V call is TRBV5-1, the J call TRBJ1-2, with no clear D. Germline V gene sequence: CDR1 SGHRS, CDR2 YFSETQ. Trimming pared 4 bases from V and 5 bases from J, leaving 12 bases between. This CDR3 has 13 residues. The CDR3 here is CASSPVVSYGYTF. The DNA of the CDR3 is TGCGCCAGCAGCCCCGTTGTTTCGTATGGCTACACCTTC.

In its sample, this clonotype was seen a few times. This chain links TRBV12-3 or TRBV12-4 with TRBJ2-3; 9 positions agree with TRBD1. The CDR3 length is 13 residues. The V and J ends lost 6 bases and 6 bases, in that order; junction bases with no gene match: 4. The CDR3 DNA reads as TGTGCCAGCAGCACAGGGGGCTCGGATACGCAGTATTTT. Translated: CASSTGGSDTQYF.

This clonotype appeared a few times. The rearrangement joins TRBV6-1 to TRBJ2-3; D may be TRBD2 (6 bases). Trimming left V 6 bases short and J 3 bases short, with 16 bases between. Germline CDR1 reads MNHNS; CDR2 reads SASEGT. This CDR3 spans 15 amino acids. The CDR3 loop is CASRFLASETDTQYF. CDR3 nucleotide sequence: TGTGCCAGCAGATTCCTAGCTAGCGAGACAGATACGCAGTATTTT.

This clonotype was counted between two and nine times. CDR3 DNA sequence: TGTGCCAGCACCCCCCTTAGCGGGGCCCCCACAGATACGCAGTATTTT. Its protein product is CASTPLSGAPTDTQYF. This chain connects TRBV28 to TRBJ2-3; 8 bases match TRBD2. The CDR3 totals 16 residues. Unmatched junction bases numbered 11, after V lost 7 bases and J lost 2 bases. Germline assignment: CDR1 MDHEN and CDR2 SYDVKM.

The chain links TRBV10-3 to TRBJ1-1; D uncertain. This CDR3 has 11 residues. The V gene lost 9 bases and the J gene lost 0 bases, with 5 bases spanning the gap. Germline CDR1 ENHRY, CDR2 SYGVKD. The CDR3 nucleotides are TGTGCCATTCAGGTGAACACTGAAGCTTTCTTT. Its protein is CAIQVNTEAFF.

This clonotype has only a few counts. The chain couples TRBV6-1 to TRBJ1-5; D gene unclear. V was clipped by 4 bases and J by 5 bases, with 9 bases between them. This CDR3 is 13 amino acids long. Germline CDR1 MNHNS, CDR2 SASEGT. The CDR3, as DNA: TGTGCCAGCAGTGTTGGTAGGGATCAGCCCCAGCATTTT. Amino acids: CASSVGRDQPQHF.